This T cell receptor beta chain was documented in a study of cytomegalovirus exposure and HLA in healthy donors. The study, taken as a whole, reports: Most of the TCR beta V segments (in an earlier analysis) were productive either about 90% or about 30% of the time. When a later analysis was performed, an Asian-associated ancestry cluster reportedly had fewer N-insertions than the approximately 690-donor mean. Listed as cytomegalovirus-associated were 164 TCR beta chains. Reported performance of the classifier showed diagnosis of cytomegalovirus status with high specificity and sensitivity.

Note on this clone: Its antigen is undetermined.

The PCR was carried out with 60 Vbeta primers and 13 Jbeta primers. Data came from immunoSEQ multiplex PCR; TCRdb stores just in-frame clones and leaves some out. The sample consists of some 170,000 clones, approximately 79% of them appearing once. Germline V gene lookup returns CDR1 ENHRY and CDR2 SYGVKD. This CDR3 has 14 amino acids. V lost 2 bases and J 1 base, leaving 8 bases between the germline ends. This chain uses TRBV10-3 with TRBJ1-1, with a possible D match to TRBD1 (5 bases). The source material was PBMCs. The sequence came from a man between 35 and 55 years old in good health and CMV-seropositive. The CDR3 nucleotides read TGTGCCATCAGTGAGGGGGCCTCGAACACTGAAGCTTTCTTT. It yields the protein CAISEGASNTEAFF.